Included here is one T cell receptor beta chain sequence, with context. Its target is not known. Separate from the roughly 670-subject first cohort, the approximately 120-subject validation cohort was the one that the donors belonged to. TCRdb keeps only in-frame clones here, not all; method: immunoSEQ multiplex PCR. The sample has around 86,000 clones, around 93% seen once; the top ten hold approximately 1.1%. This record belongs to a study of cytomegalovirus exposure and HLA in healthy donors. The CDR3 has 14 amino acids. V trimming: 4 bases; J trimming: 9 bases; junction bases outside the gene matches: 12. Looked up from germline, CDR1 is MNHNY and CDR2 is SVGAGI (reference sequence). Study observations and caveats: Some public TCRs appeared in many individuals, while most sequences were rare.

Material: PBMCs. The origin of this receptor is a young woman in good health and CMV-seropositive. This rearrangement joins TRBV6-6 to TRBJ2-7, with TRBD2 matching over 7 bases. CDR3 protein: CASSSLAGAQGQYF. The CDR3 nucleotides read TGTGCCAGCAGTTCCCTTGCGGGAGCTCAGGGGCAGTACTTC.